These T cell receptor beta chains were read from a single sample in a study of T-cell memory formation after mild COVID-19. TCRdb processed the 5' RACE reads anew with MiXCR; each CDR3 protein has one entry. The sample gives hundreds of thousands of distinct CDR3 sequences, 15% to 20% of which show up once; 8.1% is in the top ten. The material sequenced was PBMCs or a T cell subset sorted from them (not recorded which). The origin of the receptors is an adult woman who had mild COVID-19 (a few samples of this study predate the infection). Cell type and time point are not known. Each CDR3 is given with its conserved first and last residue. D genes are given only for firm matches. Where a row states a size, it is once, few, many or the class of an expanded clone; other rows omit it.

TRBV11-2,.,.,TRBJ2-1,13,TGTGCCAGCAGCTATCAGGGATGGAATGAGCAGTTCTTC,CASSYQGWNEQFF
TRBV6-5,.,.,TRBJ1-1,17,TGTGCCAGCAGTTCTCCCCGGGGACGGGGGAGGAACACTGAAGCTTTCTTT,CASSSPRGRGRNTEAFF
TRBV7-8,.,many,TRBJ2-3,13,TGTGCCAGCAGCGTAGCGATTATTGATACGCAGTATTTT,CASSVAIIDTQYF
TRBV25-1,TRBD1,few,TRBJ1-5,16,TGTGCCAGTGCGTCCGGGACAGGGGTTAGCAATCAGCCCCAGCATTTT,CASASGTGVSNQPQHF
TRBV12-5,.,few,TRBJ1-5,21,TGTGCTAGTGGTTTGGTACTGGTGGGGGCTGAGGATCCGTATAGCAATCAGCCCCAGCATTTT,CASGLVLVGAEDPYSNQPQHF
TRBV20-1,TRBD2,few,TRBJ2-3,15,TGCAGTGGGACCGCAGCGGGGCCCCGCACAGATACGCAGTATTTT,CSGTAAGPRTDTQYF
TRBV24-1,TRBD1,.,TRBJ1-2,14,TGTGCCACCAGTGAGTCGGGACAGGCCCTACCCTACACCTTC,CATSESGQALPYTF
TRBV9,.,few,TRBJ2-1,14,TGTGCCAGCAGCGTAGCACCCACCTTCAATGAGCAGTTCTTC,CASSVAPTFNEQFF
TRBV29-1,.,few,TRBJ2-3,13,TGCAGCGTTGAGAGACAGGGCACAGATACGCAGTATTTT,CSVERQGTDTQYF
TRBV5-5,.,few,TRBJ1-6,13,TGTGCCAGCAGCCTTGAGTGGGGCTCACCCCTCCACTTT,CASSLEWGSPLHF
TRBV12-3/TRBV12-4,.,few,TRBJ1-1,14,TGTGCCAGCAGAATGACAGGCACGTACACTGAAGCTTTCTTT,CASRMTGTYTEAFF
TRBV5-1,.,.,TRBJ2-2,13,TGCGCCAGCAGCTTGGAACCCACCGGGGAGCTGTTTTTT,CASSLEPTGELFF
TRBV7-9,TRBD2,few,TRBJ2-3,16,TGTGCCAGCAGCTTAGTCGCGGGAGGGCCCAAAGATACGCAGTATTTT,CASSLVAGGPKDTQYF
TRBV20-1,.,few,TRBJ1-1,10,TGCAGTGCTAACCGGGGGGCAGCTTTCTTT,CSANRGAAFF
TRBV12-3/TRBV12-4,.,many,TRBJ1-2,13,TGTGCCAGCACCCCCGGGGGTAACTATGGCTACACCTTC,CASTPGGNYGYTF
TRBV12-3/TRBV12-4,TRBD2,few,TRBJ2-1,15,TGTGCCAGCAGGGGGCCGGGACTAGCGGGGGATGAGCAGTTCTTC,CASRGPGLAGDEQFF
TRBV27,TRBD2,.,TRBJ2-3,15,TGTGCCAGCAGTTCAACTAGCGGACTAACAGATACGCAGTATTTT,CASSSTSGLTDTQYF
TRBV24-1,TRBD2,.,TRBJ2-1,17,TGTGCCACCAGTGACCGTGACCTAGCGGAAACACGCGATGAGCAGTTCTTC,CATSDRDLAETRDEQFF
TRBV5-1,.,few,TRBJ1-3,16,TGCGCCAGCAGCTTGGGAGGAGCAAACTCTGGAAACACCATATATTTT,CASSLGGANSGNTIYF
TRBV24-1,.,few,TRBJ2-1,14,TGTGCCACCAGTGGAGCGGGACAGAGGGATGAGCAGTTCTTC,CATSGAGQRDEQFF
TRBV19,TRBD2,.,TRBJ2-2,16,TGTGCCAGTAGTATAGCTAGCGGGAGAAACACCGGGGAGCTGTTTTTT,CASSIASGRNTGELFF
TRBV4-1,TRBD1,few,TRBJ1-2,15,TGCGCCAGCAGCCAACTTCGGGACAGGGAGGATGGCTACACCTTC,CASSQLRDREDGYTF
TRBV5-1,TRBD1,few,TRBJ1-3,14,TGCGCCAGCAGCCCACAGGGGGATGGAAACACCATATATTTT,CASSPQGDGNTIYF
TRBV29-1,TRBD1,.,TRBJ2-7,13,TGCAGCAGTACCGGGACAGGGGGCGCCGAGCAGTACTTC,CSSTGTGGAEQYF
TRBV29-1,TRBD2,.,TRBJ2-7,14,TGCAGCGTTGAGGGACTAGCGGGAGACTACGAGCAGTACTTC,CSVEGLAGDYEQYF
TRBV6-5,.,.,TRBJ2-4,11,TGTGCCAGCAGTTACAAAGACATTCAGTACTTC,CASSYKDIQYF
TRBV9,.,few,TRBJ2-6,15,TGTGCCAGCAGCGTTATGCCCTCTGGGGCCAACGTCCTGACTTTC,CASSVMPSGANVLTF
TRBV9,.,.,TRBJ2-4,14,TGTGCCAGCAGCGGGACCCACGCCAAAAACATTCAGTACTTC,CASSGTHAKNIQYF